This T cell receptor beta chain was sequenced in a study of blood T cells in healthy people across ages. V lost 1 base and J 3 bases, leaving 19 bases between the germline ends. There are 17 residues in the CDR3. Germline V gene data show CDR1 as MGHRA and CDR2 as YSYEKL. The use of a sample-barcoded 5' primer and a J-beta primer mix characterized a second PCR of about 7 to 12 cycles. TCRdb re-called the 5' RACE reads through MiXCR, storing one row per CDR3 protein. The data contain about 1.8 million distinct CDR3 sequences, around 50% of them singletons. The sequenced sample was blood. This chain joins TRBV4-1 and TRBJ2-7; D gene uncertain. The receptor was derived from a woman in her thirties or forties in good health. In nucleotides, the CDR3 is TGCGCCAGCAGCCAAGGCGTCGGCAGACCTGATTACTACGAGCAGTACTTC. It is translated as CASSQGVGRPDYYEQYF.